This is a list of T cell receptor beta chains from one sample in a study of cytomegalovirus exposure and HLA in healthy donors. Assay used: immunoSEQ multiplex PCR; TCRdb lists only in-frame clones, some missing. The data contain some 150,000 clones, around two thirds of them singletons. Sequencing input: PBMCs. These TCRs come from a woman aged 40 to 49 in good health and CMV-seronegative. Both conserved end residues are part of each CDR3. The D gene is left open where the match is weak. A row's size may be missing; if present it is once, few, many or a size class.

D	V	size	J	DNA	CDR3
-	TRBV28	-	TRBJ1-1	TGTGCCAGCAGTCCGTGGACAGTATCGGACACTGAAGCTTTCTTT	CASSPWTVSDTEAFF
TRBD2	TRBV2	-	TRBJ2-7	TGTGCCAGCATAGGAAGGGCGGGGGGGCGTGAGCAGTACTTC	CASIGRAGGREQYF
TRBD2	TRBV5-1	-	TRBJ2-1	TGCGCCAGCAGCCGACTAGCGGGGGGGTCAAGTGAGCAGTTCTTC	CASSRLAGGSSEQFF
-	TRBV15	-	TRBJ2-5	TGTGCCACCAGCGGAAGACTAGAAGCATATCAAGAGACCCAGTACTTC	CATSGRLEAYQETQYF
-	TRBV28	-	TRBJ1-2	TGTGCCAGCAGTTTAAGGCAGGAAACCATAGGCTACACCTTC	CASSLRQETIGYTF
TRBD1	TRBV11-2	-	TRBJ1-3	TGTGCCAGCAGCCTGGGACAGCCAAACACCATATATTTT	CASSLGQPNTIYF
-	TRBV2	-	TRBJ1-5	TGTGCCACCGCCGGCGGTTACAATCAGCCCCAGCATTTT	CATAGGYNQPQHF
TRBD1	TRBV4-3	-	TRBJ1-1	TGCGCCAGCAGCGAGGACAGGGACAACACTGAAGCTTTCTTT	CASSEDRDNTEAFF
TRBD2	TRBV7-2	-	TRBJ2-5	TGTGCCAGCAGCTTAGGCGTCGTGACTAGCGGGGCCCAAGAGACCCAGTACTTC	CASSLGVVTSGAQETQYF
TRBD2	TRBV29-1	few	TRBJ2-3	TGCAGCGCGGGGAGGGGCTTCGCAGATACGCAGTATTTT	CSAGRGFADTQYF
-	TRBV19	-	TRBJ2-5	TGTGCCAGTAGGAGGGGAGGGGGTGAAGAGACCCAGTACTTC	CASRRGGGEETQYF
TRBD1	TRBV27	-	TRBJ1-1	TGTGCCAGCAGCTGGGGACAGGGCTATATGAACACTGAAGCTTTCTTT	CASSWGQGYMNTEAFF
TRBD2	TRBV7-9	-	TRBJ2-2	TGTGCCAGCAGCTTAACTAGCGGGGGTCCCGGGGAGCTGTTTTTT	CASSLTSGGPGELFF
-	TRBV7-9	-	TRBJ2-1	TGTGCCAGCAGCCCTAGGACACAAACGTACAATGAGCAGTTCTTC	CASSPRTQTYNEQFF
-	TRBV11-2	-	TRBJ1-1	TGTGCCAGCAGCTCCTCCGTTTTGAACACTGAAGCTTTCTTT	CASSSSVLNTEAFF
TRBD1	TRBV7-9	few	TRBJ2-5	TGTGCCAGCAGCTCCCTAATCACCGGGACAGGGTTCCAAGAGACCCAGTACTTC	CASSSLITGTGFQETQYF
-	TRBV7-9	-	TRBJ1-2	TGTGCCAGCAGCTTCCGCCTCTTAACAGGCCAATATGGCTACACCTTC	CASSFRLLTGQYGYTF
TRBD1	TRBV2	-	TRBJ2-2	TGTGCCAGCGGCCGAAGGGGGCCAGACACCGGGGAGCTGTTTTTT	CASGRRGPDTGELFF
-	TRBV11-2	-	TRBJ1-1	TGTGCCAGCAGCTACCTATTCGGGACTCGGGGGAAGAACACTGAAGCTTTCTTT	CASSYLFGTRGKNTEAFF
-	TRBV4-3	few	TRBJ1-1	TGCGCCAGCAGCCAAGACGGGGGGATCTGGGACACTGAAGCTTTCTTT	CASSQDGGIWDTEAFF
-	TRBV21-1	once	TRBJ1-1	TGTGCCAGCAGCAAATTCCCCCGTATTGCCGGTACGTACACTGAAGCTTTCTTT	CASSKFPRIAGTYTEAFF
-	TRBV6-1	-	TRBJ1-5	TGTGCCAGCAGTACCGGGGTAGCCTCTAATCAGCCCCAGCATTTT	CASSTGVASNQPQHF
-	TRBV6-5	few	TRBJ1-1	TGTGCCAGCAGGGAGGGACCGGGGAACACTGAAGCTTTCTTT	CASREGPGNTEAFF
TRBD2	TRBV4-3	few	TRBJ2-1	TGCGCCAGCAGCCAAGATATGGGGACTAAGTTCTTC	CASSQDMGTKFF
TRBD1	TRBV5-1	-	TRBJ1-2	TGCGCCAGCAGTCTCCGAGCGACAGGGGAAAATGGCTACACCTTC	CASSLRATGENGYTF
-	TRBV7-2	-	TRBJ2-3	TGTGCCAGCAGCTTAGGAGGCAGCCCAGATACGCAGTATTTT	CASSLGGSPDTQYF
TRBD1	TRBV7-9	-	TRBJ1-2	TGTGCCAGCAGCTACTCTAGCGTAGTCCGAAAGACAGGGGATTACACCTTC	CASSYSSVVRKTGDYTF
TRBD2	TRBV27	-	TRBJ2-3	TGTGCCAGCAGTTTATCTCCCTCCCCACTAGCGGGGGGGTGGGATACGCAGTATTTT	CASSLSPSPLAGGWDTQYF
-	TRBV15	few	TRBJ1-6	TGTGCCACCAGCAATCAGGTCCTACCTTTTAATTCACCCCTCCACTTT	CATSNQVLPFNSPLHF
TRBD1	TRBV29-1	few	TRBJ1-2	TGCAGCGTCCTCGGAGGGGGCGGCTACACCTTC	CSVLGGGGYTF
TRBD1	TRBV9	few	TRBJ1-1	TGTGCCAGCAGCCTCCGGGACAGGGGCGCCATGAACACTGAAGCTTTCTTT	CASSLRDRGAMNTEAFF
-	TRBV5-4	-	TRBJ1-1	TGTGCCAGCAGCTCAGGCCGGGGACTCAACACTGAAGCTTTCTTT	CASSSGRGLNTEAFF
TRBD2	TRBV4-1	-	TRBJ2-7	TGCGCCAGCAGCCAAGTGCCTAGCGGGGGGCCTAGGGTCGACGAGCAGTACTTC	CASSQVPSGGPRVDEQYF
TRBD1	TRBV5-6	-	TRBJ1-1	TGTGCCAGCAGCCCCCTGGACAGGGTGACGAACACTGAAGCTTTCTTT	CASSPLDRVTNTEAFF
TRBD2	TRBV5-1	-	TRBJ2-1	TGCGCCAGCAGCTTCGGGGGGGGAAGAAATGAGCAGTTCTTC	CASSFGGGRNEQFF
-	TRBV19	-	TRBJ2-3	TGTGCCAGTAGTATAGATCAGCTAGCACCAGATACGCAGTATTTT	CASSIDQLAPDTQYF
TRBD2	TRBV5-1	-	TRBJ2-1	TGCGCCAGCAGCTCGGCGGGGGGCCAATACAATGAGCAGTTCTTC	CASSSAGGQYNEQFF
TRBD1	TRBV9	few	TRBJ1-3	TGTGCCAGCAGCGTGACAGGGCGGCTCTATGGAAACACCATATATTTT	CASSVTGRLYGNTIYF
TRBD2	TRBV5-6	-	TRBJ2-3	TGTGCCAGCAGCTTCCTAGCGGGGGCGCTCACAGATACGCAGTATTTT	CASSFLAGALTDTQYF
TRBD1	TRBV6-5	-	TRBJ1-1	TGTGCCAGCAGCGAACAGGGGGCGGACACTGAAGCTTTCTTT	CASSEQGADTEAFF
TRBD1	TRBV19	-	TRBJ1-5	TGTGCCAGTAGACTCCGGGACAGGGGCCTCGTGAACAATCAGCCCCAGCATTTT	CASRLRDRGLVNNQPQHF
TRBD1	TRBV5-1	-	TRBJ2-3	TGCGCCAGCAGCTTGGGTGACAGGGGCGTCACAGATACGCAGTATTTT	CASSLGDRGVTDTQYF
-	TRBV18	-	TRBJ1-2	TGTGCCAGCTCACCATCCCCGGACTACTATGGCTACACCTTC	CASSPSPDYYGYTF
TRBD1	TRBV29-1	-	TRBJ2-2	TGCAGCGTTATCCGGGACAGGGCCACCGGGGAGCTGTTTTTT	CSVIRDRATGELFF
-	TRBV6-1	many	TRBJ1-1	TGTGCCACCTCCTGGGGCAGTCTGAACACTGAAGCTTTCTTT	CATSWGSLNTEAFF
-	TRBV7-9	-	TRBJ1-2	TGTGCCAGCACCTCTGGGGGGGGCGGAGGCTACACCTTC	CASTSGGGGGYTF
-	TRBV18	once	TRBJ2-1	TGTGCCAGCTCACCACGGGGGGAGGGGGGAACCAGAAGCTCCTACAATGAGCAGTTCTTC	CASSPRGEGGTRSSYNEQFF
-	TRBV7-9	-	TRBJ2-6	TGTGCCAGCAGCTTAATGGGGCACGGGGCCAACGTCCTGACTTTC	CASSLMGHGANVLTF
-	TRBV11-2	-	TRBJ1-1	TGTGCCAGCAGCTTAATCTCTGAAGCTTTCTTT	CASSLISEAFF
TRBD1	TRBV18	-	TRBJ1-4	TGTGCCAGCGGACAGGGTGGCGAAAAACTGTTTTTT	CASGQGGEKLFF
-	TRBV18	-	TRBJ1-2	TGTGCCAGCTCACTGGATCTGGGGGCGTCTTATGGCTACACCTTC	CASSLDLGASYGYTF
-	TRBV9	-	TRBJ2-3	TGTGCCAGCAGCGTAGTACCCGGGGGTACAGATACGCAGTATTTT	CASSVVPGGTDTQYF